The present T cell receptor (beta chain) was sequenced within a study of CD8+CD57+ T cells in acquired aplastic anemia (dated by TCRdb to the late 2010s). For the study in its entirety: Extracted DNA from sorted CD4+ and CD8+ cells averaged around 3.4 ug, ranging from about 0.18 to 27.4 ug. A CD8+CD57+ expansion meant a frequency higher than the mean frequency seen in healthy subjects. Beyond this particular receptor, the publication reports: No significant difference in CD8+ Simpson's diversity was found between patients and healthy controls (P=0.060). Some 31 CD8+ CDR3 sequences were shared between patients and controls but appeared highly expressed in patients and within their immunodominant clones.

Genomic DNA was used as template for profiling of TCR beta VDJ combinations and CDR3 sequences. An Illumina HiSeq 2000 was the platform used for TCR repertoire sequencing. The original pipeline was this. TRBV/TRBJ rearrangement plots, CDR3 size and DJ length profiles, and Simpson's diversity index were used to assess repertoires. The most abundant DNA sequence in the deep sequencing data was taken as the immunodominant clone. CDR3 amino acid sequences were screened for sharing across subjects and were compared with published repertoires and the VDJdb database. TCRdb applied fastp at Q25 and MiXCR to the public reads, then kept only in-frame beta chains. A single entry per CDR3 protein holds the most common genes and DNA from its merged rows. The V and J calls reflect TCRdb's pipeline rather than the authors' work. The sample data list about 150,000 distinct CDR3 sequences, and about 48% of these were observed just once. The biggest ten clones account for 9.5% to 15% of the sample.

Turning to this clonotype: It lacks a known antigen. No base quality values were provided; no much bigger clone lies one nucleotide off.

The germline V gene (reference sequence) gives CDR1 as DFQATT and CDR2 as SNEGSKA. From its cysteine to its phenylalanine, the CDR3 spans 14 amino acids. Left in the record is the CDR3 DNA by itself, 42 bases read in frame from the first base. V and J lose 5 bases and 6 bases, and a span of 14 bases separates them. Patients chosen for sequencing had shown expansion of CD8+CD57+ cells by flow cytometry. Every patient had a diagnosis of severe acquired aplastic anemia based on International Study of Aplastic Anemia and Agranulocytosis and Camitta criteria. No patient had received any therapy when blood was sampled. TCR repertoires of sorted CD4+ and CD8+ blood T cells from severe aplastic anemia patients and healthy subjects were deep-sequenced in the study. In the USA, patient enrollment took place under clinicaltrials.gov protocols 00001620, 01623167, 00001397, 00071045, 00081523 and 00961064. Ficoll-Paque density gradient centrifugation was used to isolate peripheral blood mononuclear cells. Before DNA extraction, CD4+ and CD8+ T cells were sorted with FACS or magnetic beads.

The chain links TRBV20-1 with TRBJ1-6; a weak D assignment points to TRBD1 (5 bases agree). This clonotype originated in a human donor with aplastic anemia. Sequenced material: sorted CD4+, CD8+, or CD8+CD57+ T cells (not recorded which) from PBMCs. CDR3 region: CSAGGGQGNSPLHF. The DNA reads TGCAGTGCTGGAGGTGGGCAGGGTAATTCACCCCTCCACTTT.